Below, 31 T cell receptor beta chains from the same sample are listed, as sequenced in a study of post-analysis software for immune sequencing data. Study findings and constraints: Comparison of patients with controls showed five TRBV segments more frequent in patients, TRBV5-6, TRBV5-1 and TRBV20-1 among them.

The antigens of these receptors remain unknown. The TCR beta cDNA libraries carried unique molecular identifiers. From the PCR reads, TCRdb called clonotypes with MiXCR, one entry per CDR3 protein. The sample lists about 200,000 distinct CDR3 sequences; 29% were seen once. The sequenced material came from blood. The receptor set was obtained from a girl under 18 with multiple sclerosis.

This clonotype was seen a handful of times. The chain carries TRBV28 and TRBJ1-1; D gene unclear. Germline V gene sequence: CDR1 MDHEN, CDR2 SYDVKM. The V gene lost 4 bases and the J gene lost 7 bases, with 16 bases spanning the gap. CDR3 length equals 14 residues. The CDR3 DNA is TGTGCCAGCAGTTCGGCCCCGATTCGTTTTGAAGCTTTCTTT. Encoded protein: CASSSAPIRFEAFF. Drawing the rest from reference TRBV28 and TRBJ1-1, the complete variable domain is DVKVTQSSRYLVKRTGEKVFLECVQDMDHENMFWYRQDPGLGLRLIYFSYDVKMKEKGDIPEGYSVSREKKERFSLILESASTNQTSMYLCASSSAPIRFEAFFGQGTRLTVV.

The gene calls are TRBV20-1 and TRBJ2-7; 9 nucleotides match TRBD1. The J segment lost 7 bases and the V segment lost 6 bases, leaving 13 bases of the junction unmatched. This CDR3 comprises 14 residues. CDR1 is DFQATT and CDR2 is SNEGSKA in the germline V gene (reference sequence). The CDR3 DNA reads TGCAGTGCGCATCCGGGACAGGGCTACAATGAGCAGTACTTC. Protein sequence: CSAHPGQGYNEQYF.

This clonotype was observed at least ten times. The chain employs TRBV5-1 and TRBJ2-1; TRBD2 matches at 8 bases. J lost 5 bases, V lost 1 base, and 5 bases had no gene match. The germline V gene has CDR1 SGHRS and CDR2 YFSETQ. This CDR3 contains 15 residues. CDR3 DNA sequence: TGCGCCAGCAGCTTGTCGGCGGGAGGAAACAATGAGCAGTTCTTC. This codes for CASSLSAGGNNEQFF.

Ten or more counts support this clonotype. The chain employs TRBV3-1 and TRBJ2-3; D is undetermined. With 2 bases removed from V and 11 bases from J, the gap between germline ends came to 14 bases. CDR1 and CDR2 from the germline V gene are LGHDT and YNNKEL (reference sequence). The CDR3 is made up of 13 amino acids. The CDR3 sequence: CASSQQTATEQYF. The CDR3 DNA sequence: TGTGCCAGCAGCCAACAGACTGCAACGGAGCAGTATTTT.

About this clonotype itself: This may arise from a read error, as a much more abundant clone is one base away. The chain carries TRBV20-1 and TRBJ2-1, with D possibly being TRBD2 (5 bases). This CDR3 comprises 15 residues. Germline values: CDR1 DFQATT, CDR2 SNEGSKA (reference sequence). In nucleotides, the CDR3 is TGCAGTGCTAGTTTAATGGGGAGCTCCTACAATGGGCAGTTCTTC. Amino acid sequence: CSASLMGSSYNGQFF.

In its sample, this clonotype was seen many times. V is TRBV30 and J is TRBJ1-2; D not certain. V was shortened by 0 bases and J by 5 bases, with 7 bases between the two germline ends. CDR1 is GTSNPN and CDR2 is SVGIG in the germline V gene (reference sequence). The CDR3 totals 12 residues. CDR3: CAWSVSGYGYTF. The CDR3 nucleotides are TGTGCCTGGAGTGTTAGTGGTTATGGCTACACCTTC. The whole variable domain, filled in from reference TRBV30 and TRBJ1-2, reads SQTIHQWPATLVQPVGSPLSLECTVEGTSNPNLYWYRQAAGRGLQLLFYSVGIGQISSEVPQNLSASRPQDRQFILSSKKLLLSDSGFYLCAWSVSGYGYTFGSGTRLTVV.

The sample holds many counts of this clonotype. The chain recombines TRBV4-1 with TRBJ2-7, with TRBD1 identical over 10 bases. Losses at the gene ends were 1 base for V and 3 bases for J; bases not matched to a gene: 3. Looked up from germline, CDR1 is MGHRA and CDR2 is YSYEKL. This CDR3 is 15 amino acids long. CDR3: CASSQVRTGGYEQYF. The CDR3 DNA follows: TGCGCCAGCAGCCAAGTTAGGACAGGGGGCTACGAGCAGTACTTC.

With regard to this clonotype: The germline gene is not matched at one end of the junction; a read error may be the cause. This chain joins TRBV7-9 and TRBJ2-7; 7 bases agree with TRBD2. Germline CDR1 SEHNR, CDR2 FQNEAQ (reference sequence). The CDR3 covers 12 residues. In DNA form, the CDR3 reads TGTGCCGGCAGCCCTCGGGGGGACGAGCAGTACTTC. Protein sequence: CAGSPRGDEQYF.

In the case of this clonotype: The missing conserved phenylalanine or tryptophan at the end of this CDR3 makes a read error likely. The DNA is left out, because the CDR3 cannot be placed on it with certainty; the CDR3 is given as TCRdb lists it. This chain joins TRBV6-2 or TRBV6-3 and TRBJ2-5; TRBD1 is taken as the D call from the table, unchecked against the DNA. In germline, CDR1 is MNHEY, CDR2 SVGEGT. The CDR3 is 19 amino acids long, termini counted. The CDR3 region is CASSYPTRGQGLGGYTFGS.

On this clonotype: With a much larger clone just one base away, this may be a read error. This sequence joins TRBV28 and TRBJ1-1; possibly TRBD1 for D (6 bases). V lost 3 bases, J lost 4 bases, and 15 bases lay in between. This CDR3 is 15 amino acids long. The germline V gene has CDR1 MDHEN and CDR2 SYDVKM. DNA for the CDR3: TGTGCCAGCAGTTTCACCAGGGGAGGAAGCACTGAAGCTTTCTTT. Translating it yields CASSFTRGGSTEAFF.

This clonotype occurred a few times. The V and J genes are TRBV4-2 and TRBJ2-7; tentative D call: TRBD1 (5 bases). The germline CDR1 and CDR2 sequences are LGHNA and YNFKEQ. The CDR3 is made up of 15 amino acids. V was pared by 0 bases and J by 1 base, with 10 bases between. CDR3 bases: TGTGCCAGCAGCCAAGATAACCAGGGTTCCTACGAGCAGTACTTC. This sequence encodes CASSQDNQGSYEQYF.

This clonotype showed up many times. The CDR3 DNA reads TGTGCCAGCAGCCGGACGGGACTCTTCTACGAGCAGTACTTC. Protein product: CASSRTGLFYEQYF. The chain is built from TRBV4-2 and TRBJ2-7, with D perhaps matching TRBD2 (6 bases). Germline V gene data show CDR1 as LGHNA and CDR2 as YNFKEQ. The CDR3 runs to 14 residues. The V and J ends lost 4 bases and 3 bases respectively, with 13 bases between them.

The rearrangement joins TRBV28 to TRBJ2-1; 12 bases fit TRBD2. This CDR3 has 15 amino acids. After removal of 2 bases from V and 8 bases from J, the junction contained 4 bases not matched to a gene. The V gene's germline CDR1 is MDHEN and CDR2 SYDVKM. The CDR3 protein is CASSLPLAGGDEQFF. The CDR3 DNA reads TGTGCCAGCAGTTTACCCCTAGCGGGAGGGGATGAGCAGTTCTTC.

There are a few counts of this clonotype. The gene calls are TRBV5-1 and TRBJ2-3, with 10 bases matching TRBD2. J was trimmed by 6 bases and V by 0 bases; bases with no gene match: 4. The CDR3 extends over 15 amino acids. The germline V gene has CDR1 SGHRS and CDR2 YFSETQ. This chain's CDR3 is CASSLDSGGLDTQYF. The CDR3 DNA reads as TGCGCCAGCAGCTTGGATAGCGGGGGGCTGGATACGCAGTATTTT.

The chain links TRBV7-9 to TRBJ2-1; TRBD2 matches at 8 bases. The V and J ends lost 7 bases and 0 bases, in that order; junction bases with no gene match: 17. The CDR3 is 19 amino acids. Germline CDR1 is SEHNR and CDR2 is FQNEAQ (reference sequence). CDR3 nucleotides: TGTGCCAGCAACCCACTGGGGCTAGCGGGCCGAAGCTCCTACAATGAGCAGTTCTTC. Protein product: CASNPLGLAGRSSYNEQFF.

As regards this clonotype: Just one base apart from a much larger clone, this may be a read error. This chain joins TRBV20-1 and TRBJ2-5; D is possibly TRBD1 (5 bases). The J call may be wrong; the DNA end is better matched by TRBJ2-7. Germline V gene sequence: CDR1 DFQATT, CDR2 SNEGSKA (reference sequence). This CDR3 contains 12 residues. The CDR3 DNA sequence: TGCAGTGCTAGAGGACAGCTCTGCGAGCAGTACTTC. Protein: CSARGQLCEQYF.

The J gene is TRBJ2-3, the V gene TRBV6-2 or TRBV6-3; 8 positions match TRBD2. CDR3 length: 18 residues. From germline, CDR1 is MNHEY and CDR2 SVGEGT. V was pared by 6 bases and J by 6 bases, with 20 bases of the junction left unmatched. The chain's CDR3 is CASSYTPGLAGGGDTQYF. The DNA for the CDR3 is TGTGCCAGCAGCTACACTCCGGGACTGGCGGGAGGAGGGGATACGCAGTATTTT.

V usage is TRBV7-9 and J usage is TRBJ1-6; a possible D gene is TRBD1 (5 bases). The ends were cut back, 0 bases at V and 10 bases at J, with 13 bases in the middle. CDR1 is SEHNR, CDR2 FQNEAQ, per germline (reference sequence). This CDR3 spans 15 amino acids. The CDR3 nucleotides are TGTGCCAGCAGCTTAGCTAGGGGCGCTCCCTCACCCCTCCACTTT. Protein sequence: CASSLARGAPSPLHF.

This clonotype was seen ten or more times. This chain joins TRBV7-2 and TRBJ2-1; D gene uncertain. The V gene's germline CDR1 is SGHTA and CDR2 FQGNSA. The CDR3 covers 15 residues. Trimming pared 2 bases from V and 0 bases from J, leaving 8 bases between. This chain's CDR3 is CASSLQSYSYNEQFF. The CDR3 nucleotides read TGTGCCAGCAGCTTACAGAGTTACTCCTACAATGAGCAGTTCTTC. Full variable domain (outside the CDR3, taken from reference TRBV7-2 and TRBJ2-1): GAGVSQSPSNKVTEKGKDVELRCDPISGHTALYWYRQSLGQGLEFLIYFQGNSAPDKSGLPSDRFSAERTGGSVSTLTIQRTQQEDSAVYLCASSLQSYSYNEQFFGPGTRLTVL.

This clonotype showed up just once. The CDR3 coding sequence is TGTGCCAGCAGCCAAGATAGTAGCCTAGCGGGAGAGCAGTACTTC. Translating it yields CASSQDSSLAGEQYF. The V and J genes are TRBV3-1 and TRBJ2-7; TRBD2 matches at 9 bases. Germline trimming cut 0 bases from V and 7 bases from J; bases unmatched to any gene: 7. The V gene's germline CDR1 is LGHDT and CDR2 YNNKEL (reference sequence). CDR3 length: 15 residues.

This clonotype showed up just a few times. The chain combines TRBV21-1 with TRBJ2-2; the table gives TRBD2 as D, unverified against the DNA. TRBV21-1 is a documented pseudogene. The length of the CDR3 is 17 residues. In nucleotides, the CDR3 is TGTGCCAACACCCTCGCACAGGATAAGCGGGGCACCGGGGAGCTGTTTTTT. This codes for CANTLAQDKRGTGELFF.

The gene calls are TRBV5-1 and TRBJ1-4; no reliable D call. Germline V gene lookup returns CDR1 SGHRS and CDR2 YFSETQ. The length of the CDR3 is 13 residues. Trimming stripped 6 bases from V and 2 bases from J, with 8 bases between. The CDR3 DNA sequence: TGCGCCAGCACCGGGAGGACTAATGAAAAACTGTTTTTT. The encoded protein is CASTGRTNEKLFF.

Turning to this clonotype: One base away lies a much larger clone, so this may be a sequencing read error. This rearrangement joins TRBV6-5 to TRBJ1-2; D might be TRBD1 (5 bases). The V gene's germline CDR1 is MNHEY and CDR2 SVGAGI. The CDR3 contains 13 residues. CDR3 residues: CASSPGLTYGCTF. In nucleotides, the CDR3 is TGTGCCAGCAGTCCGGGACTAACCTATGGCTGCACCTTC.

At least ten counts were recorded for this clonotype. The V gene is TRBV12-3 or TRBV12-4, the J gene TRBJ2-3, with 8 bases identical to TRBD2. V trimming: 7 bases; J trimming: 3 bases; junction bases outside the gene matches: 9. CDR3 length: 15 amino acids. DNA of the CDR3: TGTGCCAGCAAGCGAACCGGGACTAGGACAGATACGCAGTATTTT. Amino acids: CASKRTGTRTDTQYF.

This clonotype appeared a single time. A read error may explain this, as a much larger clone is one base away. The CDR3 is CASSSGQLFTGERFF. DNA of the CDR3: TGTGCCAGCAGCTCAGGACAGCTATTCACCGGGGAGCGGTTTTTT. The genes are TRBV5-5 and TRBJ2-2, with D maybe TRBD1 (6 bases). Germline V gene sequence: CDR1 SGHKS, CDR2 YYEKEE (reference sequence). The CDR3 loop spans 15 amino acids.

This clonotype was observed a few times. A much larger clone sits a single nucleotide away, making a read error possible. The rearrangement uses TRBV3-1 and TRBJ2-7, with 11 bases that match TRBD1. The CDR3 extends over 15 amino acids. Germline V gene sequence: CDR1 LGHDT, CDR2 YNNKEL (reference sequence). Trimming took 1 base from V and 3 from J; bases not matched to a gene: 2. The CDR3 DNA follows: TGTGCCAGCAGCCAAGTGGGGACAGGGGGCTACGAGCAGTACTTC. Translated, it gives CASSQVGTGGYEQYF.

The CDR3, as DNA: TGTGCCAGCAGCCAAGCGCGGGGGCGGGGGGCTCCTCAGTTCTTC. It translates to CASSQARGRGAPQFF. The chain joins TRBV14 to TRBJ2-1; 8 nucleotides match TRBD2. J lost 13 bases, V lost 1 base, and 12 bases had no gene match. CDR3 length: 15 residues. Germline assignment: CDR1 SGHDN and CDR2 FVKESK.

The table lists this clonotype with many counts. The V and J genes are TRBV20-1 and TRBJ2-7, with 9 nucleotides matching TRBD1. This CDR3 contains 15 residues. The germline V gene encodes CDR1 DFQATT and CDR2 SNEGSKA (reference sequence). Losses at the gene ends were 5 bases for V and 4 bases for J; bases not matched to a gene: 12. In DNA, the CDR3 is TGCAGTGCTTATCACACCGGGACAGGGATTTACGAGCAGTACTTC. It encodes CSAYHTGTGIYEQYF.

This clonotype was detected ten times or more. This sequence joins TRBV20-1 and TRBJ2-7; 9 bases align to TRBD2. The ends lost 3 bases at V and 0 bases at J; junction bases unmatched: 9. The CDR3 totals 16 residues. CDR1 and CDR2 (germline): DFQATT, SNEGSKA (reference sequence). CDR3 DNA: TGCAGTGCTAGGACGCGGACTAGCGAAAGCTCCTACGAGCAGTACTTC. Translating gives CSARTRTSESSYEQYF.

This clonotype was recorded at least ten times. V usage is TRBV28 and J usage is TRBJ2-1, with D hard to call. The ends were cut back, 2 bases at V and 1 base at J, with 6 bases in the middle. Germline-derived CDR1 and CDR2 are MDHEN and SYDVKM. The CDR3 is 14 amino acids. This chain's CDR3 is CASSLSESYNEQFF. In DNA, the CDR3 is TGTGCCAGCAGTTTAAGTGAGTCCTACAATGAGCAGTTCTTC. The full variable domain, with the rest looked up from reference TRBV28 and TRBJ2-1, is DVKVTQSSRYLVKRTGEKVFLECVQDMDHENMFWYRQDPGLGLRLIYFSYDVKMKEKGDIPEGYSVSREKKERFSLILESASTNQTSMYLCASSLSESYNEQFFGPGTRLTVL.

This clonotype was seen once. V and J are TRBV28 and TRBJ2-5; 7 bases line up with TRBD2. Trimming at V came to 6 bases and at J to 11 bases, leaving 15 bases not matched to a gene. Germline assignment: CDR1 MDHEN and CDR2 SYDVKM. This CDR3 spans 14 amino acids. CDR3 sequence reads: CASSSGLVGIEQYF. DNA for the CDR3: TGTGCCAGCAGCTCAGGACTAGTTGGAATTGAGCAGTACTTC.